This T cell receptor beta chain was sequenced in a study of identical twins. Regarding the study as a whole: Insertions were fewer in abundant cord blood beta clonotypes, whereas memory repertoires showed none of this pattern.

With no exceptions, donors were healthy Caucasians. This CDR3 comprises 14 residues. The V gene's germline CDR1 is DFQATT and CDR2 SNEGSKA (reference sequence). V lost 5 bases, J lost 6 bases, and 6 bases stayed unmatched. Unique molecular identifiers were in the cDNA, with template-switch universal primer binding. TCRdb redid the calling of the 5' RACE reads with MiXCR, one entry per CDR3 protein. The sample lists 750,000 to 950,000 distinct CDR3 sequences; 9% to 15% were seen once. This clonotype was detected a few times. The antigen remains undetermined. These data also formed part of another study, on yellow fever vaccine responses in identical twins. That investigation notes: It has been reported that, in twins, the vaccine T cell response seemed partly convergent and partly personalized.

Sample: PBMCs. The sequence came from a woman younger than 35 in good health. This chain links TRBV20-1 with TRBJ2-2; 10 bases fit TRBD1. As DNA, the CDR3 is TGCAGTGCTGGGGACAGGGGTTTGGCCGGGGAGCTGTTTTTT. Translating gives CSAGDRGLAGELFF.